Shown below are 14 T cell receptor beta chains from a single sample sequenced in a study of cytomegalovirus exposure and HLA in healthy donors. The data were produced by immunoSEQ multiplex PCR, yet TCRdb's version contains in-frame clones alone and is incomplete. In the table there are over 150,000 clones, 91% of which are singletons. The sample taken for sequencing was PBMCs. The receptors originated from a young woman in good health and CMV-seropositive.

The rearrangement joins TRBV4-2 to TRBJ1-2; 7 positions agree with TRBD1. V lost 5 bases, J lost 8 bases, and 14 bases stayed unmatched. The CDR3 runs 15 residues. CDR1 LGHNA and CDR2 YNFKEQ come from the germline V gene. For the CDR3, the DNA is TGTGCCAGCAGCTTGACGGGACAGCCCCGCAACGGCTACACCTTC. This gives the protein CASSLTGQPRNGYTF.

The chain uses TRBV11-3 and TRBJ2-2; D is possibly TRBD2 (6 bases). Germline V CDR1 and CDR2: SGHNT, YENEEA. The germline V and J ends were trimmed by 2 bases and 0 bases, with 10 bases remaining between them. This CDR3 comprises 16 residues. CDR3 protein: CASSLFGGANTGELFF. Written as DNA, the CDR3 is TGTGCCAGCAGCTTATTTGGCGGGGCGAACACCGGGGAGCTGTTTTTT.

The V call is TRBV11-2, the J call TRBJ1-1; no reliable D call. With 1 base removed from V and 7 bases from J, the gap between germline ends came to 13 bases. Germline CDR1 and CDR2: SGHAT and FQNNGV. This CDR3 region has 14 residues. The CDR3 coding sequence is TGTGCCAGCAGCTTAGTCGGAGGCGAATTTGAAGCTTTCTTT. It codes for CASSLVGGEFEAFF.

This sequence joins TRBV25-1 and TRBJ1-1, with no clear D. Trimming removed 4 bases from V and 6 bases from J, with 15 bases in between. Germline V gene lookup returns CDR1 MGHDK and CDR2 SYGVNS. This CDR3 comprises 14 residues. The CDR3: CASSAGQRAAEAFF. CDR3 in DNA: TGTGCCAGCAGTGCCGGCCAGCGTGCAGCTGAAGCTTTCTTT.

This clone has a handful of counts. The gene calls are TRBV6-9 and TRBJ1-2, with 7 bases lining up with TRBD1. Germline assignment: CDR1 MNHGY and CDR2 SVAAGI. This CDR3 has 10 residues. The ends lost 11 bases at V and 8 bases at J; junction bases unmatched: 5. The CDR3 reads CASQGDGYTF. The DNA of the CDR3 is TGTGCCTCGCAGGGGGACGGCTACACCTTC.

CDR3 nucleotide sequence: TGTGCCAGCAGTTTTCGGGCCCCACAGGGCAATCAGCCCCAGCATTTT. Translation gives CASSFRAPQGNQPQHF. The chain uses TRBV6-5 and TRBJ1-5; a possible D gene is TRBD1 (5 bases). This CDR3 region has 16 residues. Trimming cost V 4 bases and J 2 bases, with 15 bases left between them. Germline assignment: CDR1 MNHEY and CDR2 SVGAGI.

The J gene is TRBJ2-2, the V gene TRBV7-2, with 11 bases identical to TRBD2. The CDR3 is 16 amino acids. CDR1 and CDR2 (germline): SGHTA, FQGNSA. The junction had 3 bases not matched to a gene; V was cut back by 1 base and J by 5 bases. The CDR3 DNA sequence: TGTGCCAGCAGCTTAGGACTAGCGGGATGGACCGGGGAGCTGTTTTTT. It encodes CASSLGLAGWTGELFF.

J is TRBJ2-7 and V is TRBV28, with D possibly matching TRBD2 (5 bases). This CDR3 is 15 amino acids long. Per germline, CDR1 MDHEN and CDR2 SYDVKM. V was shortened by 7 bases and J by 0 bases, with 16 bases between the two germline ends. Here the CDR3 reads CASTLAGMYSYEQYF. The CDR3 DNA sequence: TGTGCCAGCACCCTCGCCGGGATGTACTCCTACGAGCAGTACTTC.

This chain joins TRBV30 and TRBJ1-1; D ambiguous. V gave up 3 bases and J gave up 1 base, with 15 bases separating them. The CDR3 is 15 residues long. Germline V gene lookup returns CDR1 GTSNPN and CDR2 SVGIG (reference sequence). CDR3 loop: CAWSLSMAENTEAFF. CDR3 bases: TGTGCCTGGAGCCTGTCGATGGCAGAGAACACTGAAGCTTTCTTT. Variable domain in full (rest from reference TRBV30 and TRBJ1-1): SQTIHQWPATLVQPVGSPLSLECTVEGTSNPNLYWYRQAAGRGLQLLFYSVGIGQISSEVPQNLSASRPQDRQFILSSKKLLLSDSGFYLCAWSLSMAENTEAFFGQGTRLTVV.

The count of this clone is one. The rearrangement uses TRBV2 and TRBJ2-1, with D possibly matching TRBD2 (6 bases). Trimming took off 6 bases at V and 10 bases at J, with 16 bases between the two ends. The CDR3 loop spans 13 amino acids. Germline V gene sequence: CDR1 SNHLY, CDR2 FYNNEI. The CDR3 coding sequence is TGTGCCAGCAGGTTTCTAGGAGGAGGGGAGCAGTTCTTC. It is translated as CASRFLGGGEQFF.

V gene TRBV6-1 combines with J gene TRBJ2-3; 10 bases are shared with TRBD2. With V trimmed by 1 base and J by 5 bases, 3 bases remained unmatched. This CDR3 spans 15 amino acids. The V gene's germline CDR1 is MNHNS and CDR2 SASEGT. CDR3 sequence reads: CASSEGASGRDTQYF. The CDR3 bases are TGTGCCAGCAGTGAAGGGGCTAGCGGGAGAGATACGCAGTATTTT.

CDR3 residues: CASSPGQGVNTEAFF. CDR3 bases: TGCGCCAGCAGCCCGGGACAGGGGGTGAACACTGAAGCTTTCTTT. The chain carries TRBV5-1 and TRBJ1-1, with TRBD1 matching over 11 bases. Germline loops: CDR1 SGHRS, CDR2 YFSETQ. CDR3 length: 15 residues. Losses at the gene ends were 4 bases for V and 0 bases for J; bases not matched to a gene: 2. Full variable domain (remainder filled in from reference TRBV5-1 and TRBJ1-1): KAGVTQTPRYLIKTRGQQVTLSCSPISGHRSVSWYQQTPGQGLQFLFEYFSETQRNKGNFPGRFSGRQFSNSRSEMNVSTLELGDSALYLCASSPGQGVNTEAFFGQGTRLTVV.

The genes are TRBV28 and TRBJ2-5, with D maybe TRBD2 (6 bases). CDR1 is MDHEN, CDR2 SYDVKM, per germline. Between the trimmed V and J ends, which lost 6 bases and 3 bases, there was a span of 8 bases. The CDR3 extends over 12 amino acids. CDR3 sequence reads: CASRPGEETQYF. The DNA of the CDR3 is TGTGCCAGCAGGCCGGGAGAAGAGACCCAGTACTTC.

For this clone: Other nucleotide sequences in the sample specify the same CDR3. This chain uses TRBV5-1 with TRBJ2-1, with 14 bases that match TRBD2. CDR1 is SGHRS and CDR2 is YFSETQ in the germline V gene. The CDR3 is 15 residues long. J was trimmed by 7 bases and V by 2 bases; bases with no gene match: 2. The CDR3 nucleotides read TGCGCCAGCAGCTTTGGACTAGCGGGAGGAAATGAGCAGTTCTTC. The encoded protein is CASSFGLAGGNEQFF. Full variable domain (remainder filled in from reference TRBV5-1 and TRBJ2-1): KAGVTQTPRYLIKTRGQQVTLSCSPISGHRSVSWYQQTPGQGLQFLFEYFSETQRNKGNFPGRFSGRQFSNSRSEMNVSTLELGDSALYLCASSFGLAGGNEQFFGPGTRLTVL.